A selection of T cell receptor beta chains follows, all from one sample in a study of shared clonotypes between healthy human individuals. TCRdb's copy holds only in-frame clones and misses some; the assay was immunoSEQ multiplex PCR. This sample has about 1 million clones; about three quarters occur once, and the top ten carry 1.4%. The material sequenced was memory CD4+ T cells sorted from blood. The receptor set was obtained from a man between 18 and 35 years old in good health. Both conserved end residues are part of each CDR3. The D gene is left open where the match is weak. Clone size is shown for a subset of rows, as once, few, many or a class of expanded clone.

clone_size	v_call	d_call	j_call	cdr3_aa	cdr3_nt
few	TRBV27	TRBD1	TRBJ1-6	CASSINLRTGAPNSPLHF	TGTGCCAGCAGTATAAACTTGCGGACAGGGGCCCCTAATTCACCCCTCCACTTT
few	TRBV6-1	NA	TRBJ1-3	CASREVYSGNTIYF	TGTGCCAGCAGAGAAGTGTACTCTGGAAACACCATATATTTT
many	TRBV5-5	TRBD1	TRBJ1-6	CASSVRTGGYSPLHF	TGTGCCAGCAGCGTAAGGACAGGGGGCTATTCACCCCTCCACTTT
NA	TRBV23-1	NA	TRBJ2-1	CASSQSQAAQGSGGPLSNEQFF	TGCGCCAGCAGTCAATCGCAGGCTGCCCAGGGGTCTGGAGGTCCCCTCTCCAATGAGCAGTTCTTC
NA	TRBV15	TRBD1	TRBJ1-1	CATSPRTGKNTEAFF	TGTGCCACCAGCCCTAGGACAGGGAAGAACACTGAAGCTTTCTTT
once	TRBV7-9	TRBD2	TRBJ2-3	CASSSRRGGRDTQYF	TGTGCCAGCAGCTCCCGGAGAGGCGGGAGAGATACGCAGTATTTT
few	TRBV6-6	TRBD1	TRBJ2-7	CATLRDSPYEQYF	TGTGCCACCCTTAGGGACAGCCCCTACGAGCAGTACTTC
few	TRBV18	NA	TRBJ1-5	CASSPQENQPQHF	TGTGCCAGCTCACCCCAGGAAAATCAGCCCCAGCATTTT
NA	TRBV7-2	TRBD2	TRBJ2-1	CASSLVSGGFNNEQFF	TGTGCCAGCAGCTTAGTGAGCGGGGGGTTTAACAATGAGCAGTTCTTC
few	TRBV6-1	NA	TRBJ1-2	CASSEGYREGYTF	TGTGCCAGCAGCGAGGGATACAGGGAGGGCTACACCTTC
NA	TRBV6-5	TRBD2	TRBJ2-3	CASTGREGLLDTQYF	TGTGCCAGCACCGGACGGGAGGGCCTTTTAGATACGCAGTATTTT
NA	TRBV10-3	NA	TRBJ2-3	CAIGDGTDTQYF	TGTGCCATTGGGGACGGCACAGATACGCAGTATTTT
NA	TRBV6-1	NA	TRBJ1-5	CASWTRFGQPQHF	TGTGCCAGTTGGACAAGGTTCGGTCAGCCCCAGCATTTT
NA	TRBV28	NA	TRBJ2-7	CASTGKRYEQYF	TGTGCCAGCACCGGAAAGAGATACGAGCAGTACTTC
NA	TRBV15	NA	TRBJ1-6	CATSRDPALSSYNSPLHF	TGTGCCACCAGCAGAGATCCTGCGTTGAGCTCCTATAATTCACCCCTCCACTTT
NA	TRBV18	NA	TRBJ1-2	CASSRGASNYGYTF	TGTGCCAGCTCACGGGGCGCCTCTAACTATGGCTACACCTTC
NA	TRBV7-6	TRBD2	TRBJ2-5	CASSLERGREETQYF	TGTGCCAGCAGCTTAGAACGCGGGAGGGAGGAGACCCAGTACTTC
NA	TRBV18	NA	TRBJ2-5	CASSPPRRPETQYF	TGTGCCAGCTCACCACCGAGGAGGCCGGAGACCCAGTACTTC
NA	TRBV5-8	NA	TRBJ2-7	CASSPKAQSYEQYF	TGTGCCAGCAGCCCGAAGGCACAATCCTACGAGCAGTACTTC
NA	TRBV5-5	TRBD1	TRBJ2-5	CASSLHGQGAGQETQYF	TGTGCCAGCAGCCTCCATGGACAGGGGGCTGGGCAAGAGACCCAGTACTTC
NA	TRBV19	TRBD2	TRBJ2-7	CASSLREGRLEQYF	TGTGCCAGTAGTCTGCGGGAGGGCCGTCTCGAGCAGTACTTC
NA	TRBV11-2	NA	TRBJ2-7	CASSLIQGSYEQYF	TGTGCCAGCAGCTTAATACAGGGATCCTACGAGCAGTACTTC
once	TRBV5-1	NA	TRBJ1-2	CASSLDFLYGYTF	TGCGCCAGCAGCCTAGATTTCCTCTATGGCTACACCTTC
NA	TRBV9	NA	TRBJ2-5	CASSVEGQVSQETQYF	TGTGCCAGCAGCGTAGAAGGACAAGTGTCTCAAGAGACCCAGTACTTC
few	TRBV5-4	TRBD1	TRBJ2-3	CASSLSGGWDTQYF	TGTGCCAGCAGCTTATCAGGGGGCTGGGATACGCAGTATTTT
NA	TRBV6-1	TRBD1	TRBJ1-2	CASRPVAGQAFYTF	TGTGCCAGCCGTCCTGTTGCGGGACAGGCCTTTTACACCTTC
NA	TRBV5-4	NA	TRBJ2-4	CASSLMTDRAKNIQYF	TGTGCCAGCAGTCTTATGACGGACAGAGCCAAAAACATTCAGTACTTC
NA	TRBV29-1	NA	TRBJ2-2	CSVSTGPNTGELFF	TGCAGCGTTTCGACGGGCCCCAACACCGGGGAGCTGTTTTTT
NA	TRBV4-1	TRBD1	TRBJ1-1	CASSQEGLGQVFKAFF	TGCGCCAGCAGCCAAGAGGGTTTGGGACAGGTTTTTAAAGCTTTCTTT
NA	TRBV6-1	NA	TRBJ1-5	CASSDISGSNQPQHF	TGTGCCAGCAGTGATATATCGGGGAGCAATCAGCCCCAGCATTTT
few	TRBV11-2	TRBD2	TRBJ2-2	CASSPTSGGTGELFF	TGTGCCAGCAGCCCGACTAGCGGGGGCACCGGGGAGCTGTTTTTT
once	TRBV19	TRBD1	TRBJ2-5	CASKGTGGLGAQYF	TGTGCCAGTAAAGGGACAGGGGGCCTCGGGGCCCAGTACTTC
NA	TRBV6-1	NA	TRBJ2-7	CASSAPYEQYF	TGTGCCAGCAGTGCCCCCTACGAGCAGTACTTC